A single sample is the source of the 30 T cell receptor beta chains below, sequenced in a study of blood T cell repertoires in COVID-19. TCRdb's copy holds only in-frame clones and misses some; the assay was immunoSEQ multiplex PCR. The sample lists just over 300,000 clones, about 91% occurring once. Sequencing was done on a sample of PBMCs or T cells enriched from blood (not recorded which). These receptors all come from a woman aged 18-30 years who had recovered from COVID-19.

The gene calls are TRBV4-3 and TRBJ2-1, with 13 bases aligning to TRBD2. Trimming removed 0 bases from V and 4 bases from J; junction bases left unmatched: 3. The CDR3 is 17 residues long. In germline, CDR1 is LGHNA, CDR2 YSLEER. In DNA form, the CDR3 reads TGCGCCAGCAGCCAAGAGACTAGCGGGGGGATTTACAATGAGCAGTTCTTC. This gives the protein CASSQETSGGIYNEQFF.

The V call is TRBV28, the J call TRBJ1-3, with 7 bases matching TRBD1. The CDR3 contains 17 residues. Per germline, CDR1 MDHEN and CDR2 SYDVKM. V gave up 5 bases and J gave up 6 bases; unmatched junction bases: 16. As DNA, the CDR3 is TGTGCCAGCAGTCCCCCTGAGCGGAGGGGGCTAAAAAACACCATATATTTT. Translated: CASSPPERRGLKNTIYF.

The rearrangement links TRBV11-2 to TRBJ2-3; no clear D. Germline V gene sequence: CDR1 SGHAT, CDR2 FQNNGV. This CDR3 is 12 amino acids long. V was clipped by 1 base and J by 4 bases, with 3 bases between them. The DNA for the CDR3 is TGTGCCAGCAGCTTAGGCGCAGATACGCAGTATTTT. This gives the protein CASSLGADTQYF. Full variable domain (outside the CDR3, taken from reference TRBV11-2 and TRBJ2-3): EAGVAQSPRYKIIEKRQSVAFWCNPISGHATLYWYQQILGQGPKLLIQFQNNGVVDDSQLPKDRFSAERLKGVDSTLKIQPAKLEDSAVYLCASSLGADTQYFGPGTRLTVL.

The CDR3 loop is CSAGALANTGELFF. The CDR3 DNA reads TGCAGCGCGGGGGCCCTAGCGAACACCGGGGAGCTGTTTTTT. This chain uses TRBV29-1 with TRBJ2-2; either TRBD1 or TRBD2 may supply D (6 bases each). The CDR3 spans 14 residues. In germline, CDR1 is SQVTM, CDR2 ANQGSEA. Trimming removed 7 bases at V and 0 bases at J, with 12 bases between.

This chain connects TRBV5-1 to TRBJ2-7; 10 bases fit TRBD2. The germline CDR1 and CDR2 sequences are SGHRS and YFSETQ. J was trimmed by 0 bases and V by 2 bases; bases with no gene match: 2. The CDR3 is 15 amino acids. The CDR3 DNA is TGCGCCAGCAGCTTCGGACTAGCGGACTCCTACGAGCAGTACTTC. Protein product: CASSFGLADSYEQYF.

The chain joins TRBV20-1 to TRBJ2-5; TRBD2 agrees at 9 bases. Per the germline V gene, CDR1 is DFQATT and CDR2 is SNEGSKA (reference sequence). V shed 3 bases, J shed 4 bases, and the junction held 6 bases outside the gene matches. CDR3 length equals 14 residues. The CDR3 is CSASSGSPPETQYF. The CDR3 DNA reads TGCAGTGCTAGTAGCGGGAGCCCCCCAGAGACCCAGTACTTC.

CDR3 protein: CASREGGDQPQHF. In nucleotides, the CDR3 is TGTGCCAGCAGGGAAGGGGGGGACCAGCCCCAGCATTTT. V and J are TRBV21-1 and TRBJ1-5. TRBV21-1 counts as a pseudogene. This CDR3 comprises 13 residues.

In its sample, this clone was seen once. The J gene is TRBJ2-3, the V gene TRBV4-3; no clear D. This CDR3 has 13 amino acids. The ends were cut back, 4 bases at V and 7 bases at J, with 12 bases in the middle. Germline loops: CDR1 LGHNA, CDR2 YSLEER. CDR3 residues: CASSLESMNTQYF. The CDR3 coding sequence is TGCGCCAGCAGCCTAGAAAGCATGAATACGCAGTATTTT.

The V call is TRBV29-1, the J call TRBJ1-2, with TRBD1 matching over 10 bases. Germline V gene lookup returns CDR1 SQVTM and CDR2 ANQGSEA. The J segment lost 0 bases and the V segment lost 3 bases, leaving 4 bases of the junction unmatched. The CDR3 is made up of 15 amino acids. The CDR3 DNA reads TGCAGCGTTGAGGGGACAGGGGCAGCTAACTATGGCTACACCTTC. Encoded protein: CSVEGTGAANYGYTF.

This chain connects TRBV19 to TRBJ2-1, with 8 positions matching TRBD1. Looked up from germline, CDR1 is LNHDA and CDR2 is SQIVND (reference sequence). The trim removed 7 bases at V and 7 bases at J, leaving 12 bases unmatched. CDR3 length: 15 residues. The CDR3 protein is CASTTLRTGQNEQFF. The CDR3 coding sequence is TGTGCCAGTACTACCCTCCGGACAGGGCAAAATGAGCAGTTCTTC.

This clone came up once. The chain is built from TRBV7-2 and TRBJ1-1, with unresolved D. In germline, CDR1 is SGHTA, CDR2 FQGNSA. The V end lost 4 bases, the J end lost 4 bases, and 19 bases lay between the germline ends. The CDR3 has 16 residues. CDR3 region: CASSYYPSGRGTEAFF. Here the CDR3 DNA reads TGTGCCAGCAGCTATTATCCCTCCGGCCGGGGCACTGAAGCTTTCTTT.

This rearrangement joins TRBV7-9 to TRBJ1-1; D is possibly TRBD1 (5 bases). Germline CDR1 reads SEHNR; CDR2 reads FQNEAQ (reference sequence). With 1 base removed from V and 1 base from J, the gap between germline ends came to 13 bases. The CDR3 has 16 residues. The CDR3 nucleotides are TGTGCCAGCAGCTTAGTGGTGGGGCAGCAGAACACTGAAGCTTTCTTT. Residues: CASSLVVGQQNTEAFF.

The chain combines TRBV30 with TRBJ2-7; the match to TRBD2 covers 8 bases. The V gene's germline CDR1 is GTSNPN and CDR2 SVGIG (reference sequence). V lost 2 bases to trimming and J lost 6 bases; unmatched junction nucleotides: 9. CDR3 length: 14 residues. The CDR3 DNA reads as TGTGCCTGGAGTTTTTTAGCGGGGCCTGGCGAGCAGTACTTC. Translated: CAWSFLAGPGEQYF.

V gene TRBV9 combines with J gene TRBJ2-3, with TRBD1 matching 7 bases. The CDR3 is 17 residues long. With 3 bases clipped from V and 2 bases from J, the junction kept 12 bases outside the gene matches. Germline lookup yields CDR1 SGDLS and CDR2 YYNGEE. The chain's CDR3 is CASSARLTGATTDTQYF. CDR3 coding DNA: TGTGCCAGCAGCGCCCGGCTCACAGGGGCTACCACAGATACGCAGTATTTT.

The genes are TRBV28 and TRBJ1-2; 7 bases are shared with TRBD1. Germline values: CDR1 MDHEN, CDR2 SYDVKM. Trimming removed 10 bases from V and 5 bases from J; junction bases left unmatched: 16. The CDR3 spans 15 residues. CDR3 amino acids: CATLPTGADRYGYTF. CDR3 nucleotides: TGTGCCACCTTACCTACAGGGGCGGACCGGTATGGCTACACCTTC.

This rearrangement joins TRBV3-1 (or the pseudogene TRBV3-2) to TRBJ1-1; 8 bases fit TRBD1. Germline V gene lookup returns CDR1 LGHDT and CDR2 YNNKEL (reference sequence). This CDR3 is 15 amino acids long. V dropped 2 bases and J dropped 5; count of bases not matched to a gene: 7. Written as DNA, the CDR3 is TGTGCCAGCAGCCAACCAGGACAGGGCTATACTGAAGCTTTCTTT. Encoded protein: CASSQPGQGYTEAFF.

The V call is TRBV5-8, the J call TRBJ2-7; 14 nucleotides line up with TRBD2. Germline V gene lookup returns CDR1 SGHTS and CDR2 YDEGEE. Trimming cost V 4 bases and J 0 bases; bases outside gene matches: 6. The CDR3 sequence is 17 residues long. Written as DNA, the CDR3 is TGTGCCAGCAGCCGGACTAGCGGGAGGTCGAGCTCCTACGAGCAGTACTTC. Residues: CASSRTSGRSSSYEQYF.

V is TRBV10-3 and J is TRBJ2-2, with TRBD2 as a possible D gene (7 bases). CDR3 size: 16 residues. Germline CDR1 and CDR2: ENHRY and SYGVKD. V was cut by 7 bases and J by 5 bases, with 20 bases left in between. In nucleotides, the CDR3 is TGTGCCATCAAACAGGAGGGGGGAGGGCCAACCGGGGAGCTGTTTTTT. This sequence encodes CAIKQEGGGPTGELFF.

V usage is TRBV7-2 and J usage is TRBJ2-7; unclear D gene. CDR1 is SGHTA, CDR2 FQGNSA, per germline. Between the trimmed V and J ends, which lost 1 base and 2 bases, there was a span of 6 bases. The CDR3 is 13 residues long. CDR3 sequence reads: CASSLDPPYEQYF. The CDR3, as DNA: TGTGCCAGCAGCTTAGATCCTCCCTACGAGCAGTACTTC.

In nucleotides, the CDR3 is TGTGCCAGCAGCTTGGCACAGGGGATTTTTACTGAAGCTTTCTTT. It is translated as CASSLAQGIFTEAFF. The chain has TRBV5-6 and TRBJ1-1; 7 nucleotides line up with TRBD1. Trimming took 0 bases from V and 5 from J; bases not matched to a gene: 7. Germline V lookup: CDR1 SGHDT, CDR2 YYEEEE. CDR3 length: 15 amino acids.

The rearrangement uses TRBV7-2 and TRBJ2-7; D remains unclear. Trimming stripped 5 bases from V and 3 bases from J, with 17 bases between. This CDR3 contains 15 residues. The germline gives CDR1 SGHTA, CDR2 FQGNSA. The DNA for the CDR3 is TGTGCCAGCAGCCCGACAATGGGTTTTGGCTACGAGCAGTACTTC. Translating gives CASSPTMGFGYEQYF.

The chain recombines TRBV7-2 with TRBJ2-7, with TRBD1 matching over 9 bases. This CDR3 region has 15 residues. After removal of 5 bases from V and 1 base from J, the junction contained 6 bases not matched to a gene. The germline V gene encodes CDR1 SGHTA and CDR2 FQGNSA. The CDR3 bases are TGTGCCAGCAGCGGAGACAGGGGGATTTCCTACGAGCAGTACTTC. Its translation: CASSGDRGISYEQYF.

On this clone itself: The same CDR3 can be traced to other DNA sequences in this sample. V gene TRBV12-3 or TRBV12-4 combines with J gene TRBJ1-1; perhaps TRBD1 as D (5 bases). The length of the CDR3 is 13 residues. V lost 2 bases and J lost 1, with 5 bases in between. The CDR3 DNA reads as TGTGCCAGCAGTTTAAGGGGGAACACTGAAGCTTTCTTT. Translation: CASSLRGNTEAFF.

The gene calls are TRBV11-2 and TRBJ2-1; 8 nucleotides agree with TRBD1. The V gene end was trimmed by 6 bases and the J gene end by 11 bases; junction bases not matched to a gene: 6. CDR1 SGHAT and CDR2 FQNNGV come from the germline V gene. This CDR3 contains 12 residues. CDR3 DNA sequence: TGTGCCAGCAGTACCCAGGGGGCGAAGCAGTTCTTC. Amino acid sequence: CASSTQGAKQFF.

This rearrangement joins TRBV13 to TRBJ2-7, with TRBD1 matching over 12 bases. The trim removed 4 bases at V and 0 bases at J, leaving 7 bases unmatched. Germline lookup yields CDR1 PRHDT and CDR2 FYEKMQ (reference sequence). CDR3 size: 17 residues. This CDR3 reads CASSSYVGQGASYEQYF. The CDR3 region has the DNA TGTGCCAGCAGCTCCTATGTGGGACAGGGGGCCTCCTACGAGCAGTACTTC.

The gene calls are TRBV10-3 and TRBJ2-3; TRBD2 matches at 13 bases. The length of the CDR3 is 12 residues. Trimming at V came to 11 bases and at J to 11 bases, leaving 7 bases not matched to a gene. The germline gives CDR1 ENHRY, CDR2 SYGVKD. The CDR3 loop is CASGTSGMVQYF. The CDR3, as DNA: TGTGCCTCAGGGACTAGCGGGATGGTGCAGTATTTT.

The rearrangement joins TRBV5-6 to TRBJ2-7, with D possibly TRBD1 on 5 matching bases. CDR1 SGHDT and CDR2 YYEEEE come from the germline V gene. The CDR3 runs to 14 residues. V was trimmed by 3 bases and J by 4 bases, leaving 14 bases between them. CDR3 nucleotide sequence: TGTGCCAGCAGCTCCACCAATGACAGATACGAGCAGTACTTC. It specifies CASSSTNDRYEQYF.

The chain employs TRBV23-1 and TRBJ2-7; TRBD1 agrees at 9 bases. TRBV23-1 carries the ORF label, with uncertain function. Losses at the gene ends were 1 base for V and 2 bases for J; bases not matched to a gene: 12. The CDR3 length is 18 residues. The CDR3 region is CASSQLPTVDRGAYEQYF. For the CDR3, the DNA is TGCGCCAGCAGTCAATTGCCCACTGTAGACAGGGGGGCCTACGAGCAGTACTTC.

This chain uses TRBV6-2 or TRBV6-3 with TRBJ2-3; the match to TRBD2 covers 12 bases. Per the germline V gene, CDR1 is MNHEY and CDR2 is SVGEGT. The CDR3 spans 17 residues. J was trimmed by 3 bases and V by 2 bases; bases with no gene match: 6. The CDR3 DNA reads TGTGCCAGCAGTTACCCCCGGACTAGCGGGATAACAGATACGCAGTATTTT. Residues: CASSYPRTSGITDTQYF.

The rearrangement links TRBV7-3 to TRBJ2-3; 10 positions match TRBD1. Germline V gives CDR1 SGHTA, CDR2 FQGTGA. The CDR3 runs to 16 residues. The trim removed 3 bases at V and 5 bases at J, leaving 8 bases unmatched. CDR3 DNA sequence: TGTGCCAGCAGCTTTAGGGCCGGACAGGGGGAAGATACGCAGTATTTT. Its protein is CASSFRAGQGEDTQYF.